The entry that follows covers one T cell receptor beta chain sequence. The data were obtained in a study of blood T cells in healthy people across ages. With a J-beta primer mix and a sample-barcoded 5' primer, a second PCR ran about 7 to 12 cycles. In TCRdb, the 5' RACE reads were re-called with MiXCR into one record per CDR3 protein. The sample has roughly 2 million distinct CDR3 sequences; around half are singletons. Deletions cut 6 bases from V and 5 bases from J, with 16 bases between. This CDR3 is built from 15 residues. The germline V gene encodes CDR1 MNHEY and CDR2 SMNVEV (reference sequence). Per sample, extraction of total RNA gave at least 5 micrograms in every case.

The genes are TRBV27 and TRBJ1-4; a possible D gene is TRBD1 (6 bases). The sample comprised blood. This clonotype was obtained from a woman between 35 and 50 years old in good health. The CDR3 nucleotides are TGTGCCAGCAGACTAGAAGGGGGTCCGAATGAAAAACTGTTTTTT. The encoded protein is CASRLEGGPNEKLFF.